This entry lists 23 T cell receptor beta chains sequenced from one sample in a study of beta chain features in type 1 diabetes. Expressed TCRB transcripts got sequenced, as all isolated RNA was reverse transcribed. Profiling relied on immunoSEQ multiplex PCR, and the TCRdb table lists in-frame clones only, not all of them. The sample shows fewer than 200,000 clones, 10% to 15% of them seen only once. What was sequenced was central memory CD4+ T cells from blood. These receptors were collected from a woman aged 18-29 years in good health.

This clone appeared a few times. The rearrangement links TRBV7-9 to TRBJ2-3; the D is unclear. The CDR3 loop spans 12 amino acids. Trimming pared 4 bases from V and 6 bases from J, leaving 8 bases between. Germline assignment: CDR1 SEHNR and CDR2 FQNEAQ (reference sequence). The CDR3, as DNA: TGTGCCAGCAGCTCGAGAGCGGATACGCAGTATTTT. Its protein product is CASSSRADTQYF.

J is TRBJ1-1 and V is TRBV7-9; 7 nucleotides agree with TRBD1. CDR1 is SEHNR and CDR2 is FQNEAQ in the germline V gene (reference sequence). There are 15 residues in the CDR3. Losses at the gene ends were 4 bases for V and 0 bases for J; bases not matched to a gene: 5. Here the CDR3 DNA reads TGTGCCAGCAGCTCGTTTACAGGGGTGAACACTGAAGCTTTCTTT. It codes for CASSSFTGVNTEAFF.

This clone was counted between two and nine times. The CDR3 DNA reads as TGTGCCAGCTCACCCCCGAACAGGGGGCGTAATCAGCCCCAGCATTTT. The encoded protein is CASSPPNRGRNQPQHF. The V and J genes are TRBV18 and TRBJ1-5; TRBD1 matches at 9 bases. The CDR3 consists of 16 residues. Germline assignment: CDR1 KGHSH and CDR2 LQKENI. V gave up 3 bases and J gave up 4 bases; unmatched junction bases: 7.

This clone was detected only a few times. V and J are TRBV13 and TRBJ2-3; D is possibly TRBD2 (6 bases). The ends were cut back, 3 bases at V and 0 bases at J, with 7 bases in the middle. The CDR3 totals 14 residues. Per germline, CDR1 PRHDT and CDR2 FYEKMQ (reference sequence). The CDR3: CASSFGTSTDTQYF. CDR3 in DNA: TGTGCCAGCAGCTTCGGGACTAGCACAGATACGCAGTATTTT.

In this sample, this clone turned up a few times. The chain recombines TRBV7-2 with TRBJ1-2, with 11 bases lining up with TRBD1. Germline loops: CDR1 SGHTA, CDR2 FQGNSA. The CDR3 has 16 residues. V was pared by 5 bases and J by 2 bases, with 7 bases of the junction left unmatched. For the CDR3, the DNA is TGTGCCAGCAGCACAGGACAGGGGGCCACGAACTATGGCTACACCTTC. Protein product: CASSTGQGATNYGYTF.

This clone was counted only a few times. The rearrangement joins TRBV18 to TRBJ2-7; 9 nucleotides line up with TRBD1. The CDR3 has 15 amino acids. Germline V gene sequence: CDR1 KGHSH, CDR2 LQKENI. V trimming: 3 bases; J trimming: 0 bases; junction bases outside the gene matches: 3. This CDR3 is CASSPGQGTSYEQYF. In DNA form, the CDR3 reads TGTGCCAGCTCACCCGGACAGGGGACCTCCTACGAGCAGTACTTC.

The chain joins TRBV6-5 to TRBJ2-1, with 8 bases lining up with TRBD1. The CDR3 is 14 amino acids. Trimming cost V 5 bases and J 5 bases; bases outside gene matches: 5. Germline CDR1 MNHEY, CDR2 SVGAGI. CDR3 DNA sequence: TGTGCCAGCAGTAGGACAGGGAGCCACAATGAGCAGTTCTTC. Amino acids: CASSRTGSHNEQFF.

CDR3 sequence (DNA): TGTGCCAGCAGCTCCCGGCAGGGACTAGCGGGATACACCGGGGAGCTGTTTTTT. This sequence encodes CASSSRQGLAGYTGELFF. The V gene is TRBV5-4, the J gene TRBJ2-2, with 13 bases identical to TRBD2. Trimming removed 3 bases from V and 3 bases from J; junction bases left unmatched: 8. CDR3 length: 18 amino acids. Germline assignment: CDR1 SGHNT and CDR2 YYREEE (reference sequence).

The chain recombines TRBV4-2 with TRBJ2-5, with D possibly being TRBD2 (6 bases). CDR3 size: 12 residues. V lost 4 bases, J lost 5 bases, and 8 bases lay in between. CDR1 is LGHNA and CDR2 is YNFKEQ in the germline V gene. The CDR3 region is CASSPGVETQYF. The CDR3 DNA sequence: TGTGCCAGCAGCCCGGGGGTGGAGACCCAGTACTTC.

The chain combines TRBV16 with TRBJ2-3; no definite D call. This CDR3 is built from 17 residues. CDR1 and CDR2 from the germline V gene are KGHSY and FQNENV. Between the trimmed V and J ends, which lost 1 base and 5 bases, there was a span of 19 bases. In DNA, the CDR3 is TGTGCCAGCAGCCAATTCGTTGGCAATATACCGGGAGATACGCAGTATTTT. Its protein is CASSQFVGNIPGDTQYF.

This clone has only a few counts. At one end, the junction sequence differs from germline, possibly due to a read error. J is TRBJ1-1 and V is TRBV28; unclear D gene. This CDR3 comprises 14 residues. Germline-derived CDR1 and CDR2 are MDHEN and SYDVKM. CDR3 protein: CASNLYPVNTEAFF. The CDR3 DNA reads TGTGCCAGCAATTTATACCCAGTGAACACTGAAGCTTTCTTT.

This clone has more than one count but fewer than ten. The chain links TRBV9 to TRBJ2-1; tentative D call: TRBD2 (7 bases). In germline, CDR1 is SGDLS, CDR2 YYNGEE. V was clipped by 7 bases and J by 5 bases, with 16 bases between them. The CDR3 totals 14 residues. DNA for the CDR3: TGTGCCAGCGCTAGGGAGGGGGGTAACAATGAGCAGTTCTTC. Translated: CASAREGGNNEQFF.

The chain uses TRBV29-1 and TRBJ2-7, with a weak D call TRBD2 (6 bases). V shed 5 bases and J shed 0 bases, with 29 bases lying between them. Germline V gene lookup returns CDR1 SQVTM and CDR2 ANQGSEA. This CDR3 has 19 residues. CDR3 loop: CSVFGPGGGSSASSYEQYF. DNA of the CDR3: TGCAGCGTTTTCGGCCCCGGGGGTGGTTCGTCAGCGAGCTCCTACGAGCAGTACTTC.

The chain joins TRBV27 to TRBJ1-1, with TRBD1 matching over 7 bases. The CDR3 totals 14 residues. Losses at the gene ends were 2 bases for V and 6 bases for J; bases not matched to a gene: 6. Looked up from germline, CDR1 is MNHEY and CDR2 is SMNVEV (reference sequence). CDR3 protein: CASSLNRGVSEAFF. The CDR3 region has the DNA TGTGCCAGCAGTTTAAACAGGGGCGTATCTGAAGCTTTCTTT.

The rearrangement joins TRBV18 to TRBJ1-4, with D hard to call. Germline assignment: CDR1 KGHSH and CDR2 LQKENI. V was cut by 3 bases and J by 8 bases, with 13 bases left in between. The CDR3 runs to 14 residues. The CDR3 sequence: CASSPLDGREKLFF. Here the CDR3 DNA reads TGTGCCAGCTCACCCCTGGACGGGAGGGAAAAACTGTTTTTT. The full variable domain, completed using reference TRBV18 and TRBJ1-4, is NAGVMQNPRHLVRRRGQEARLRCSPMKGHSHVYWYRQLPEEGLKFMVYLQKENIIDESGMPKERFSAEFPKEGPSILRIQQVVRGDSAAYFCASSPLDGREKLFFGSGTQLSVL.

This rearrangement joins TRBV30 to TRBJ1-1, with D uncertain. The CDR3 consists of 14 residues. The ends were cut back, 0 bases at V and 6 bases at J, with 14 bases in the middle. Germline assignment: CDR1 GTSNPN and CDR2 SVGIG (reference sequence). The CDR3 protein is CAWSVPGSPAEAFF. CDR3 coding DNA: TGTGCCTGGAGTGTACCGGGGTCCCCTGCTGAAGCTTTCTTT. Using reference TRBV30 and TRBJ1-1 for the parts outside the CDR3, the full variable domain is SQTIHQWPATLVQPVGSPLSLECTVEGTSNPNLYWYRQAAGRGLQLLFYSVGIGQISSEVPQNLSASRPQDRQFILSSKKLLLSDSGFYLCAWSVPGSPAEAFFGQGTRLTVV.

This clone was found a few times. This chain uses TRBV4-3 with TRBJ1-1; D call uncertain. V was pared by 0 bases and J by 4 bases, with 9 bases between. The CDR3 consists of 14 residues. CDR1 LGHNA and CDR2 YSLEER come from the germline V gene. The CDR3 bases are TGCGCCAGCAGCCAAGATCCCAGATCCACTGAAGCTTTCTTT. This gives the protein CASSQDPRSTEAFF.

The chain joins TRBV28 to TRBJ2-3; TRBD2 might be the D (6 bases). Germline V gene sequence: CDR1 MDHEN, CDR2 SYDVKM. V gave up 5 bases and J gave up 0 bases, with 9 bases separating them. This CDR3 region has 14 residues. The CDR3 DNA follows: TGTGCCAGCAGTAACGGGGGAAGCACAGATACGCAGTATTTT. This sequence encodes CASSNGGSTDTQYF.

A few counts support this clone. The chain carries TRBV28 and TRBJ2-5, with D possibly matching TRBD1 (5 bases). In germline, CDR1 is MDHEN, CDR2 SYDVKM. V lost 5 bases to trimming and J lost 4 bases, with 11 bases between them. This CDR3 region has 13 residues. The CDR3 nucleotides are TGTGCCAGCAGTATCGACAGTCGAGAGACCCAGTACTTC. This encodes CASSIDSRETQYF.

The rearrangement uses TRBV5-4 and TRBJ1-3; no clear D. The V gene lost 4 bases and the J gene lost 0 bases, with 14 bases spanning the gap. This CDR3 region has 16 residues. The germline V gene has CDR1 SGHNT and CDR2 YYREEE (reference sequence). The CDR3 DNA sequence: TGTGCCAGCAGCAGGGCGGACTCTAGCTCTGGAAACACCATATATTTT. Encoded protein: CASSRADSSSGNTIYF.

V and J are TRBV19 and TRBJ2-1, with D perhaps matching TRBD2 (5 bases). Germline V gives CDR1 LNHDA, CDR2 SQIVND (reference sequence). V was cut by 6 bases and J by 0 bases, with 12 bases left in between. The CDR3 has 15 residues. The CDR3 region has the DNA TGTGCCAGTAGCGGGGTACAGAGCTCCTACAATGAGCAGTTCTTC. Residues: CASSGVQSSYNEQFF.

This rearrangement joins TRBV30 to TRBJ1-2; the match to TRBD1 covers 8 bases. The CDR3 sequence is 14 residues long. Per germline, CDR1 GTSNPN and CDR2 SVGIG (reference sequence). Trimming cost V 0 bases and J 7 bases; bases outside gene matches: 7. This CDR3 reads CAWSVQQGVGGYTF. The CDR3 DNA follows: TGTGCCTGGAGTGTACAACAGGGGGTAGGTGGCTACACCTTC.

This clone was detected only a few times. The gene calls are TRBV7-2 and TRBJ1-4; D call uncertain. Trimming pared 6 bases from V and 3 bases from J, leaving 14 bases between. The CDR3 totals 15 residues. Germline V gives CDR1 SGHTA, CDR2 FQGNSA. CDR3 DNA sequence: TGTGCCAGCAGATCTACGCCTCGGGCTAATGAAAAACTGTTTTTT. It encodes CASRSTPRANEKLFF.